This record looks at one T cell receptor (beta chain) sequence and its context. Its target is not known. This entry belongs to a study of blood T cells in healthy people across ages. Study conclusions and caveats: The authors considered diversity estimates from one million T cells to be underestimates. As age increased, TCR beta diversity per million T cells fell in a roughly linear fashion. Among long-lived donors, naive CD4+ cells were more numerous and diversity higher than in aged donors.

Ten milliliters of peripheral blood were drawn from each donor. Alongside a J-beta primer mix, a sample-barcoded 5' primer served in a second PCR lasting about 7 to 11 cycles. TCRdb processed the 5' RACE reads anew with MiXCR; each CDR3 protein has one entry. The data contain hundreds of thousands of distinct CDR3 sequences, approximately 51% of them singletons. CDR3 length: 14 residues. The ends were cut back, 2 bases at V and 1 base at J, with 6 bases in the middle. CDR1 and CDR2 from the germline V gene are SGDLS and YYNGEE. The chain couples TRBV9 to TRBJ2-2, with a possible D match to TRBD1 (5 bases). The sample was blood. The sequence derives from a man in his fifties or sixties in good health. CDR3 nucleotides: TGTGCCAGCAGCGTCACAGGGAACACCGGGGAGCTGTTTTTT. Translated: CASSVTGNTGELFF. Full variable domain (outside the CDR3, taken from reference TRBV9 and TRBJ2-2): DSGVTQTPKHLITATGQRVTLRCSPRSGDLSVYWYQQSLDQGLQFLIQYYNGEERAKGNILERFSAQQFPDLHSELNLSSLELGDSALYFCASSVTGNTGELFFGEGSRLTVL.